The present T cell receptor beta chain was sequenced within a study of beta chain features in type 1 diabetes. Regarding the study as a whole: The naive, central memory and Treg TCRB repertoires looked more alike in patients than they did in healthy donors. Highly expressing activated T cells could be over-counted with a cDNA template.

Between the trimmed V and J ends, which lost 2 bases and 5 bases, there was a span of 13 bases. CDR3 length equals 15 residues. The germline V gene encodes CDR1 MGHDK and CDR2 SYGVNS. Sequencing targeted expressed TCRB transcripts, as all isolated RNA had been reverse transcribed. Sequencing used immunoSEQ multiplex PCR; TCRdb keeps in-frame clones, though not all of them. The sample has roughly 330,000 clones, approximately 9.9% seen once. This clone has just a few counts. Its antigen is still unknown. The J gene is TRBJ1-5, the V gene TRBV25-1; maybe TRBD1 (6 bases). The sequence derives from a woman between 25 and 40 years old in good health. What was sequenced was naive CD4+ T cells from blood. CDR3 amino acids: CASSEGGHLYQPQHF. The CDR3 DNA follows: TGTGCCAGCAGTGAAGGGGGACATCTGTATCAGCCCCAGCATTTT.